This is a list of T cell receptor beta chains from one sample in a study of Ad26.COV2.S vaccination and SARS-CoV-2 variants. The protocol was immunoSEQ multiplex PCR, while the TCRdb copy is restricted to in-frame clones and leaves out a portion. The sample has about 680,000 clones, roughly nine tenths seen once; the top ten hold about 1.5%. Sequencing used peripheral blood, obtained in a trial of Ad26.COV2.S vaccine versus placebo. These receptors were obtained from a person aged 18-65 years who received the Ad26.COV2.S COVID-19 vaccine or a placebo. CDR3s include the opening cysteine and the closing phenylalanine or tryptophan. The order of the fields is J gene, D gene, clone size, V gene, CDR3 DNA, CDR3 protein. A D gene is named only where the DNA matches it firmly. Clone size is not always given. Where it is, it says once, few, many or a class for expanded clones.

J: TRBJ2-7; D: TRBD1; size: few; V: TRBV4-1; DNA: TGCGCCAGCAGCCCCACCGGGACAGCCTTCTACGAGCAGTACTTC; CDR3: CASSPTGTAFYEQYF
J: TRBJ1-4; D: .; size: few; V: TRBV15; DNA: TGTGCCACCAGCAGAGGGGTCAGGGATAATGAAAAACTGTTTTTT; CDR3: CATSRGVRDNEKLFF
J: TRBJ2-5; D: TRBD2; size: .; V: TRBV7-7; DNA: TGTGCCAGCAGCTTAGGGTTTAGCGGGGGGCAAGAGACCCAGTACTTC; CDR3: CASSLGFSGGQETQYF
J: TRBJ2-7; D: TRBD2; size: .; V: TRBV9; DNA: TGTGCCAGCAGCGTAGGGCCAGCGGGGGAAACCTACGAGCAGTACTTC; CDR3: CASSVGPAGETYEQYF
J: TRBJ2-3; D: .; size: .; V: TRBV7-3; DNA: TGTGCCAGCAGCTCCGGGCATACGCAGTATTTT; CDR3: CASSSGHTQYF
J: TRBJ2-7; D: .; size: once; V: TRBV4-3; DNA: TGCGCCAGCAGCCAAGATCCGGTGAGCTACGAGCAGTACTTC; CDR3: CASSQDPVSYEQYF
J: TRBJ2-7; D: TRBD1; size: .; V: TRBV6-5; DNA: TGTGCCAGCTTCTCAGGACAGGACGTGGGGGAGCAGTACTTC; CDR3: CASFSGQDVGEQYF
J: TRBJ1-4; D: TRBD1; size: .; V: TRBV7-8; DNA: TGTGCCAGCAGCCCAAGGACAGGGGAAGGTGAAAAACTGTTTTTT; CDR3: CASSPRTGEGEKLFF
J: TRBJ2-1; D: .; size: .; V: TRBV29-1; DNA: TGCAGCGTTATCTCCTACAATGAGCAGTTCTTC; CDR3: CSVISYNEQFF
J: TRBJ2-5; D: TRBD2; size: .; V: TRBV4-3; DNA: TGCGCCAGCAGCCAAGAAAGGACTAGCTACGGAGAGACCCAGTACTTC; CDR3: CASSQERTSYGETQYF
J: TRBJ1-1; D: .; size: .; V: TRBV6-5; DNA: TGTGCCAGCAGCCCCGTGAAACAGGGGAACACTGAAGCTTTCTTT; CDR3: CASSPVKQGNTEAFF
J: TRBJ2-1; D: TRBD2; size: once; V: TRBV10-3; DNA: TGTGCCATCAGAGTAACTAGCGGGAATGAGCAGTTCTTC; CDR3: CAIRVTSGNEQFF
J: TRBJ1-1; D: .; size: .; V: TRBV28; DNA: TGTGCCAGCAGTTTAAATCAGGGGCCGGAAGCTTTCTTT; CDR3: CASSLNQGPEAFF
J: TRBJ2-1; D: TRBD2; size: .; V: TRBV19; DNA: TGTGCCAGTAGTATCCAAGCGGGGGGCTCCTACAATGAGCAGTTCTTC; CDR3: CASSIQAGGSYNEQFF
J: TRBJ2-7; D: TRBD2; size: .; V: TRBV20-1; DNA: TGCAGTGCTAGTCCCGGGACTAACTACGAGCAGTACTTC; CDR3: CSASPGTNYEQYF
J: TRBJ1-5; D: TRBD1; size: few; V: TRBV27; DNA: TGTGCCAGGAGTCCGGGACAGGATAGCAATCAGCCCCAGCATTTT; CDR3: CARSPGQDSNQPQHF
J: TRBJ2-6; D: TRBD2; size: .; V: TRBV5-1; DNA: TGCGCCAGCAGCCTTCTAGCGGGGGCTGGGGCCAACGTCCTGACTTTC; CDR3: CASSLLAGAGANVLTF
J: TRBJ2-2; D: TRBD2; size: many; V: TRBV10-3; DNA: TGTGCCATCAGTGAGTCGCCCAGACTAGCGGGAGGGGATTCGAACACCGGGGAGCTGTTTTTT; CDR3: CAISESPRLAGGDSNTGELFF
J: TRBJ2-3; D: .; size: .; V: TRBV7-2; DNA: TGTGCCAGCAGCACACAGGTACCTGGCACAGATACGCAGTATTTT; CDR3: CASSTQVPGTDTQYF
J: TRBJ1-1; D: .; size: .; V: TRBV20-1; DNA: TGCAGTGCTAGGAATCCAAAAGCTTTCTTT; CDR3: CSARNPKAFF
J: TRBJ2-2; D: TRBD2; size: .; V: TRBV18; DNA: TGTGCCAGCTCACCACCGGGACTAGGCCCCGCCGGGGAGCTGTTTTTT; CDR3: CASSPPGLGPAGELFF
J: TRBJ2-5; D: TRBD1; size: .; V: TRBV5-5; DNA: TGTGCCAGCAGCATGGACAGGGGCCAAGAGACCCAGTACTTC; CDR3: CASSMDRGQETQYF
J: TRBJ1-2; D: TRBD1; size: .; V: TRBV7-2; DNA: TGTGCCAGCAGCTCGACAGGGGGCTATGGCTACACCTTC; CDR3: CASSSTGGYGYTF
J: TRBJ1-1; D: .; size: .; V: TRBV6-5; DNA: TGTGCCAGCAGTTACAATGGGGCGGTGAACACTGAAGCTTTCTTT; CDR3: CASSYNGAVNTEAFF
J: TRBJ1-1; D: TRBD1; size: .; V: TRBV27; DNA: TGTGCCAGCAGTTTAGAGGCCAGGGGGACTGAAGCTTTCTTT; CDR3: CASSLEARGTEAFF
J: TRBJ2-1; D: .; size: .; V: TRBV5-1; DNA: TGCGCCAGCAGCTCGGACCTCGGGAATGAGCAGTTCTTC; CDR3: CASSSDLGNEQFF
J: TRBJ1-2; D: .; size: .; V: TRBV29-1; DNA: TGCAGCGTTGTCGTTCGAACTTCTAACTATGGCTACACCTTC; CDR3: CSVVVRTSNYGYTF